These 2 T cell receptor beta chains share one sample of origin, sequenced in a study of PD-1 blockade in mismatch repair-deficient tumors (TCRdb year 2017). The protocol used for the library was the immunoSEQ multiplex PCR assay. Here the immuneACCESS table is served through TCRdb, limited to in-frame sequences with V and J called. Missing clones are a known gap in these copies; in checked studies unresolved V genes cover under half, and the rest lacks a known reason. The sample includes 90,000 to 120,000 clones, with about 79% observed a single time. Roughly 6.3% of the sample comes from the top ten. This material consisted of peripheral blood, taken roughly 35 weeks after starting pembrolizumab. The receptors originated from an adult with mismatch repair-deficient cancer.

This clone was observed a few times. The chain couples TRBV19 to TRBJ2-7; 8 bases are a match to TRBD2. After removal of 4 bases from V and 5 bases from J, the junction contained 1 base not matched to a gene. Germline V gene data show CDR1 as LNHDA and CDR2 as SQIVND (reference sequence). CDR3 length: 12 amino acids. CDR3 amino acids: CASSTAGDEQYF. The CDR3 region has the DNA TGTGCCAGTAGTACAGCGGGAGACGAGCAGTACTTC.

This chain joins TRBV13 and TRBJ2-3; TRBD1 matches 9 bases. V shed 4 bases, J shed 2 bases, and the junction held 7 bases outside the gene matches. The germline gives CDR1 PRHDT, CDR2 FYEKMQ (reference sequence). There are 16 residues in the CDR3. The CDR3 nucleotides are TGTGCCAGCAGCTCGCCGGGACAGGGCCCCACAGATACGCAGTATTTT. It codes for CASSSPGQGPTDTQYF.